This record looks at one TCR beta chain sequence and its context. No antigen is known for it. The data are from a study of T cell responses to AZD1222 COVID-19 vaccine. Study results and limitations: Donors in the cohort were predominantly white British and more often female, and clonal diversity was possibly underestimated.

This CDR3 is 12 amino acids long. Germline lookup yields CDR1 SGDLS and CDR2 YYNGEE. Trimming took 7 bases from V and 0 from J, leaving 7 bases between them. Clones were sequenced by immunoSEQ multiplex PCR, and TCRdb holds only the in-frame ones, with some missing. Here the sample spans roughly 270,000 clones, 90% to 95% being singletons. The specimen comprised peripheral blood, sampled 28 days after the second AZD1222 dose. This TCR was recovered from an adult who received the AZD1222 COVID-19 vaccine. V is TRBV9 and J is TRBJ1-1; D is unclear. The CDR3 sequence is CASGGVNTEAFF. CDR3 coding DNA: TGTGCCAGCGGCGGAGTGAACACTGAAGCTTTCTTT.